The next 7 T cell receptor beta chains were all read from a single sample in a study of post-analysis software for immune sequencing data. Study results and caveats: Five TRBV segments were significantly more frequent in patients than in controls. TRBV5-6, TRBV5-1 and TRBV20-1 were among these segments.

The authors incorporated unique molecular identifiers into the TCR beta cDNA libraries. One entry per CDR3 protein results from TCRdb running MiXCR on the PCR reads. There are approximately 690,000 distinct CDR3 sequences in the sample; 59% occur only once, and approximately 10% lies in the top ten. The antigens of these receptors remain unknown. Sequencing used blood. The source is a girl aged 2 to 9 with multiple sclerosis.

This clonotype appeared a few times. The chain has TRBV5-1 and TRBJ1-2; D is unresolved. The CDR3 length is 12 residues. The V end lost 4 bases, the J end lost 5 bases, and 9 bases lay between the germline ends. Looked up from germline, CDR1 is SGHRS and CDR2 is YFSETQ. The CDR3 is CASSPDGYGYTF. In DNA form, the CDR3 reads TGCGCCAGCAGCCCAGACGGATATGGCTACACCTTC.

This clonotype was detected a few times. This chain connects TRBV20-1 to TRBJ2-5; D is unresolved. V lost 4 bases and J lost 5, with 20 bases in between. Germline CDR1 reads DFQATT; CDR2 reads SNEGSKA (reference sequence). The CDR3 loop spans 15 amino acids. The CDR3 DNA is TGCAGTGCTACCAAGGGTGGCTCCGCCCGGGAGACCCAGTACTTC. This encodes CSATKGGSARETQYF.

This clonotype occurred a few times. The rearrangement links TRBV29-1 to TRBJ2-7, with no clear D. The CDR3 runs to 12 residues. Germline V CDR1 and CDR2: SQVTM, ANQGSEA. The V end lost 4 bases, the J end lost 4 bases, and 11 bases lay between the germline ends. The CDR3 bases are TGCAGCGTTGCTGAACGGGCTTACGAGCAGTACTTC. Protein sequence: CSVAERAYEQYF.

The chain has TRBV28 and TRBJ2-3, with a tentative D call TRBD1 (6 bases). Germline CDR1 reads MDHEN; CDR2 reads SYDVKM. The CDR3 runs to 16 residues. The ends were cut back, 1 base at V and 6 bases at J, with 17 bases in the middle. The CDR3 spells CASSLLSQGGPDTQYF. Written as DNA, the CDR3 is TGTGCCAGCAGTTTATTGTCACAGGGCGGCCCGGATACGCAGTATTTT.

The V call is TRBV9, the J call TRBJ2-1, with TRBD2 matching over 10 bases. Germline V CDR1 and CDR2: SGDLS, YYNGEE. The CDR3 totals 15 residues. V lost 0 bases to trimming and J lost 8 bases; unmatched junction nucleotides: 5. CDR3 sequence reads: CASSVASGGAYEQFF. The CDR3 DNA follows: TGTGCCAGCAGCGTAGCCAGCGGGGGGGCTTATGAGCAGTTCTTC.

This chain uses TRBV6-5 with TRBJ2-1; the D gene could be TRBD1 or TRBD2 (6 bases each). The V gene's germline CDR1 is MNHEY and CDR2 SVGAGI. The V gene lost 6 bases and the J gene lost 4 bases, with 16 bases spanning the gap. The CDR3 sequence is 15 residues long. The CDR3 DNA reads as TGTGCCAGCAGGAAGCGTGGGGGGCAGTACAATGAGCAGTTCTTC. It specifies CASRKRGGQYNEQFF.

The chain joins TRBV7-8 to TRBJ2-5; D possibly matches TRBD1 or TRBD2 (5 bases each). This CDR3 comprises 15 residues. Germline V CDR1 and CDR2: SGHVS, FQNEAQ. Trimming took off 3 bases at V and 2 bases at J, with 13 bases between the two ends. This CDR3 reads CASSLRGVGQETQYF. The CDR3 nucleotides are TGTGCCAGCAGCTTGAGGGGAGTGGGTCAAGAGACCCAGTACTTC. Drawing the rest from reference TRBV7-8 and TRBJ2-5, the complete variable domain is GAGVSQSPRYKVAKRGQDVALRCDPISGHVSLFWYQQALGQGPEFLTYFQNEAQLDKSGLPSDRFFAERPEGSVSTLKIQRTQQEDSAVYLCASSLRGVGQETQYFGPGTRLLVL.